This T cell receptor (beta chain) is from a study of T-cell memory formation after mild COVID-19. Study-wide results and caveats: Day 15 to 85 contracting clones showed balanced CD4/CD8; day 15 to 37 expanders favored CD4+. The authors did not confirm SARS-CoV-2 specificity of second-wave clones peaking day 37. Several responding clones turned up in pre-infection memory, indicating that cross-reactive memory may have taken part. Contracting CD8+ clones were enriched in EMRA, CD4+ mainly in CM and EM.

Remarks on this clonotype: The antigen is unknown.

This CDR3 is built from 13 residues. Unmatched junction bases numbered 3, after V lost 6 bases and J lost 3 bases. The germline gives CDR1 ENHRY, CDR2 SYGVKD. From the 5' RACE reads, TCRdb called clonotypes with MiXCR, one entry per CDR3 protein. The table shows some 130,000 distinct CDR3 sequences, with around a sixth occurring only once. V and J are TRBV10-3 and TRBJ2-7; 9 bases fit TRBD1. Source material: PBMCs or a T cell subset sorted from them (not recorded which). This sequence was found in an adult woman who had mild COVID-19 (a few samples of this study predate the infection). Cell type and time point are not known. The CDR3 nucleotides read TGTGCCATCAGCCTGGGACAGGGCTACGAGCAGTACTTC. Its protein product is CAISLGQGYEQYF.